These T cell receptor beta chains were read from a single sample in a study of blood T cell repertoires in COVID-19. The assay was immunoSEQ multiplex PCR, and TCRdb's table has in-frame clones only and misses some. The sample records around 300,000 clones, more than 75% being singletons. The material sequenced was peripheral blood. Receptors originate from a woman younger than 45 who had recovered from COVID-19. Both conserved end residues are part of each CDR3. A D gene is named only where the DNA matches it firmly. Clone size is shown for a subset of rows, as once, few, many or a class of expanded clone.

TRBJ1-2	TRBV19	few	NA	TGTGCCAGTAGTATCGGAGACAGGCGGAACTATGGCTACACCTTC	CASSIGDRRNYGYTF
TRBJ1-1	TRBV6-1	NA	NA	TGTGCCAGCAGTGAAGTCCGCCTAGAGGCTTTCTTT	CASSEVRLEAFF
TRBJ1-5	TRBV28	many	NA	TGTGCCAGCAGTTCATTCTACAGGGACAATCAGCCCCAGCATTTT	CASSSFYRDNQPQHF
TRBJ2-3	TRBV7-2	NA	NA	TGTGCCAGCAGCCTCCTGAGAGGCCCCGATACGCAGTATTTT	CASSLLRGPDTQYF
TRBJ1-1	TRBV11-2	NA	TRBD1	TGTGCCAGCAGCTTACAAGGGGGCTATCAGAACACTGAAGCTTTCTTT	CASSLQGGYQNTEAFF
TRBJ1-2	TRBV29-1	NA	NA	TGCAGCGTGGTGGGGGGAGAAAACTATGGCTACACCTTC	CSVVGGENYGYTF
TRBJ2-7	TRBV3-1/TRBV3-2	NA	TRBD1	TGTGCCAGCACCCAAACAGGGGGAGAGCAGTACTTC	CASTQTGGEQYF
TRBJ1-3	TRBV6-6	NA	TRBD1	TGTGCCAGCAGTCGACAGGGGCCCGGGGCCCCTAGCTTCTCTGGAAACACCATATATTTT	CASSRQGPGAPSFSGNTIYF
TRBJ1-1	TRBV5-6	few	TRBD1	TGTGCCAGCAGCCCCTTGGGGCAGGGGGCGCGGGACATGACTGAAGCTTTCTTT	CASSPLGQGARDMTEAFF
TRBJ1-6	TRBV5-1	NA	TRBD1	TGCGCCAGCAGCTTAGGACAGGGGGCGCTTGGTTCACCCCTCCACTTT	CASSLGQGALGSPLHF
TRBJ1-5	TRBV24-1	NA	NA	TGTGCCACCAGTCCAGGGAAGAATCAGCCCCAGCATTTT	CATSPGKNQPQHF
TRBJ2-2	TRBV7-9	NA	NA	TGTGCCAGCAGCTTAGTCCAGACCGGGGAGCTGTTTTTT	CASSLVQTGELFF
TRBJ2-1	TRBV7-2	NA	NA	TGTGCCAGCAGCTTAGCGGGGGGGCCCAACAATGAGCAGTTCTTC	CASSLAGGPNNEQFF
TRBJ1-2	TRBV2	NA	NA	TGTGCCAGCAGTGAAGGGCCCCCCGTAGGCTACACCTTC	CASSEGPPVGYTF
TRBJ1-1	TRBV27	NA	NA	TGTGCCAGCAGCCTCTCCGGGGTATACACTGAAGCTTTCTTT	CASSLSGVYTEAFF
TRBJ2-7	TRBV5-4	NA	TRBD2	TGTGCCAGCAGCCTGGGGCGGGGGAACTACGAGCAGTACTTC	CASSLGRGNYEQYF
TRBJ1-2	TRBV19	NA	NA	TGTGCCAGTAGTATAGGCACTTTCTATGGCTACACCTTC	CASSIGTFYGYTF
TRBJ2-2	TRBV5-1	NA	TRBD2	TGCGCCAGCAGCTTGCCGGCTAGCGGAGGATCCTCGAACACCGGGGAGCTGTTTTTT	CASSLPASGGSSNTGELFF
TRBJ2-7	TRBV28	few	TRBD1	TGTGCCAGCAGTCAAAACGAGTATGGACAGGCCGTCAACGAGCAGTACTTC	CASSQNEYGQAVNEQYF
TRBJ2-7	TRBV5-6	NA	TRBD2	TGTGCCAGCAGCCCGCCTGGCGGGAGCTCCTACGAGCAGTACTTC	CASSPPGGSSYEQYF
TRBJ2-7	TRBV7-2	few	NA	TGTGCCAGCAGCTTACGAGACGGAGGGTACGAGCAGTACTTC	CASSLRDGGYEQYF
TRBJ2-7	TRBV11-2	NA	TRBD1	TGTGCCAGCAGGCCTACAGGGGCGGGCGAGCAGTACTTC	CASRPTGAGEQYF
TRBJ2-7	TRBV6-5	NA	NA	TGTGCCAGCACCACGCTGGGGCGCGAGCAGTACTTC	CASTTLGREQYF
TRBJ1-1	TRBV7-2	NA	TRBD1	TGTGCCAGCAGCTGGGACAGGAACACTGAAGCTTTCTTT	CASSWDRNTEAFF
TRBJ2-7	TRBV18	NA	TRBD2	TGTGCCAGCTCACTCCTAGCGGGGGCCTTCGGATACGAGCAGTACTTC	CASSLLAGAFGYEQYF
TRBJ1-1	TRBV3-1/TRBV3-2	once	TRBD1	TGTGCCAGCAGCCAGGGACAGGGAGCTGAAGCTTTCTTT	CASSQGQGAEAFF
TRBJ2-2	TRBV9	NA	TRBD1	TGTGCCAGCAGCGTAGCTTTCGGGGACAGGGTCCCCGGGGAGCTGTTTTTT	CASSVAFGDRVPGELFF
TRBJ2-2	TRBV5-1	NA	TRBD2	TGCGCCAGCAGCTCGGCGGGGGGCAGTTCGGGCACCGGGGAGCTGTTTTTT	CASSSAGGSSGTGELFF
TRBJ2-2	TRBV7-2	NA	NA	TGTGCCAGCAGCTTATTCGGGTTACGCGCCTCGAACACCGGGGAGCTGTTTTTT	CASSLFGLRASNTGELFF
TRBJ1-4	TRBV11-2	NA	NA	TGTGCCAGCAGCTCTCTCAGGGCCTTAGCAACTAATGAAAAACTGTTTTTT	CASSSLRALATNEKLFF
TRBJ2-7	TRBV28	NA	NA	TGTGCCAGCAGTGGGACTCATAGCTCCTACGAGCAGTACTTC	CASSGTHSSYEQYF
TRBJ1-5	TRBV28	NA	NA	TGTGCCAGCAGTTTAACAGGTACCCCTAATCAGCCCCAGCATTTT	CASSLTGTPNQPQHF
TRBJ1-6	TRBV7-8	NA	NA	TGTGCCAGCAGCTTAGGCGGGGGCCCCAATTCACCCCTCCACTTT	CASSLGGGPNSPLHF
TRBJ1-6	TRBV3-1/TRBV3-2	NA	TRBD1	TGTGCCAGCAGCCAGGGACAGGGATATTCACCCCTCCACTTT	CASSQGQGYSPLHF
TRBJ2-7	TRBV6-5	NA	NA	TGTGCCAGCAGTAGGGCGGGCGAGCAGTACTTC	CASSRAGEQYF
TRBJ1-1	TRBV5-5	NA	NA	TGTGCCAGCAGCCGGCGAACAGGAGATACTGAAGCTTTCTTT	CASSRRTGDTEAFF
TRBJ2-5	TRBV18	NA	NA	TGTGCCAGCTCTCCCAGGGGATCGGACCAAGAGACCCAGTACTTC	CASSPRGSDQETQYF
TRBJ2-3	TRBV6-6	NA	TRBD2	TGTGCCAGCAGTGACCCTAGCGGAAGCACAGATACGCAGTATTTT	CASSDPSGSTDTQYF
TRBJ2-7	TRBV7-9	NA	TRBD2	TGTGCCAGCAGCTTAGTCCGGGCTACTAGCGCCTTTTCCTACGAGCAGTACTTC	CASSLVRATSAFSYEQYF
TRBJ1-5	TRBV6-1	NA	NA	TGTGCCAGCAGTGAAGCTACAGGGTGGGAAAAGCCCCAGCATTTT	CASSEATGWEKPQHF
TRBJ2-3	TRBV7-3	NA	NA	TGTGCCAGCAGCTTAAGTACTAGCACAGATACGCAGTATTTT	CASSLSTSTDTQYF
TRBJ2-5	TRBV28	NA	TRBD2	TGTGCCAGCAGTCCCCCTCACCCCGGGAGGGGCGAGGAGACCCAGTACTTC	CASSPPHPGRGEETQYF
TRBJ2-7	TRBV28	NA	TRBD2	TGTGCCACTCAAACTAGCGGGAGCCACGAGCAGTACTTC	CATQTSGSHEQYF
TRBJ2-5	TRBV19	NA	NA	TGTGCCAGTAGTACGGCCCAAGGAACAGACGGTCAGACCCAGTACTTC	CASSTAQGTDGQTQYF
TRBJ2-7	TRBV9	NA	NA	TGTGCCAGCAGCGTTACCGAGATGAGCGGGTACGAGCAGTACTTC	CASSVTEMSGYEQYF
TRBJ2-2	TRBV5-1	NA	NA	TGCGCCAGCAGCTTGGGCACGGACACCGGGGAGCTGTTTTTT	CASSLGTDTGELFF
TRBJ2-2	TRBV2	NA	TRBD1	TGTGCCGGATCAGGGGGCAACACCGGGGAGCTGTTTTTT	CAGSGGNTGELFF
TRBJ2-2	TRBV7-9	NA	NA	TGTGCCAGCAGCCTCCAGGAGGAGTCGGTGGGGGAGCTGTTTTTT	CASSLQEESVGELFF
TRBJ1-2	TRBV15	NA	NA	TGTGCCACCAGCAGAGATGGAGGGTATGGCTACACCTTC	CATSRDGGYGYTF
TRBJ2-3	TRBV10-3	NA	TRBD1	TGTGCCATCAGTACGACAGGGACAGATACGCAGTATTTT	CAISTTGTDTQYF
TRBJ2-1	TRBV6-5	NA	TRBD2	TGTGCCAGCAGTTACCCTCGACTAGCGGGGGGTTATGAGCAGTTCTTC	CASSYPRLAGGYEQFF
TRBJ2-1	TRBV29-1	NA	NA	TGCAGCGTTGAAATGGGTAAGAGCGATGAGCAGTTCTTC	CSVEMGKSDEQFF
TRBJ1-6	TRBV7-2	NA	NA	TGTGCCAGCAGCGCCCGGGAGCGAAGTTTACCCCTCCACTTT	CASSARERSLPLHF
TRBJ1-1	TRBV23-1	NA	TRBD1	TGCGCCAGCAGTCAATCCGGACAGGGCCCTGAAGCTTTCTTT	CASSQSGQGPEAFF
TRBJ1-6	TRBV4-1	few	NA	TGCGCCAGCAGCCCCACAGGCTCCTATAATTCACCCCTCCACTTT	CASSPTGSYNSPLHF